Described below is a single T cell receptor (beta chain) sequence and its context. Antigen specificity is unknown. Germline V gives CDR1 SGHDT, CDR2 YYEEEE. There are 14 residues in the CDR3. Trimming took 3 bases from V and 4 from J, leaving 8 bases between them. This record comes from a study of T cell responses to AZD1222 COVID-19 vaccine. Study-wide findings and caveats: No day 14 peak samples; only post-peak repertoires were characterized. AZD1222 recipients seropositive at baseline numbered only six or seven. Donors, mostly white British, included more females; clonal diversity was possibly underestimated. Close to half of all spike-specific TCRs reportedly target regions of the variants that are unmutated.

Produced via immunoSEQ multiplex PCR; TCRdb's table is partial and in-frame only. The data hold over 150,000 clones, with just over 90% observed a single time. The sample in question was peripheral blood, obtained on day 0 of MenACWY control vaccination. The TCR comes from an adult in good health. The chain couples TRBV5-6 to TRBJ1-6, with D possibly being TRBD1 (6 bases). The DNA for the CDR3 is TGTGCCAGCAGCTCACAGGGATATAATTCACCCCTCCACTTT. This translates into CASSSQGYNSPLHF.